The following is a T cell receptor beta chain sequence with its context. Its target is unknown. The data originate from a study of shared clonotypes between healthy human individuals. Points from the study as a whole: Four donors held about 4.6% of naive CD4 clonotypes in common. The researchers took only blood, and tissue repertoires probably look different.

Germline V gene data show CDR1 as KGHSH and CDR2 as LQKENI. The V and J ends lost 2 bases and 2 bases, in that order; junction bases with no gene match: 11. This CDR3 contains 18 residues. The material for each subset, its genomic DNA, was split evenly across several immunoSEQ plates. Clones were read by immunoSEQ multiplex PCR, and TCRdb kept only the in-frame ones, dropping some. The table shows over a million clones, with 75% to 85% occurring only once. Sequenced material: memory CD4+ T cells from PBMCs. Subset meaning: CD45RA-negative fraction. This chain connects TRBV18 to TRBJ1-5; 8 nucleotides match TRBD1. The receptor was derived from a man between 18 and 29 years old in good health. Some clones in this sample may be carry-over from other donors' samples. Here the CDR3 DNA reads TGTGCCAGCTCACCAGACCGGACAGGGAGGACGGGCAATCAGCCCCAGCATTTT. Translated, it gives CASSPDRTGRTGNQPQHF. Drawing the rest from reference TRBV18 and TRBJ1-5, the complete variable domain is NAGVMQNPRHLVRRRGQEARLRCSPMKGHSHVYWYRQLPEEGLKFMVYLQKENIIDESGMPKERFSAEFPKEGPSILRIQQVVRGDSAAYFCASSPDRTGRTGNQPQHFGDGTRLSIL.